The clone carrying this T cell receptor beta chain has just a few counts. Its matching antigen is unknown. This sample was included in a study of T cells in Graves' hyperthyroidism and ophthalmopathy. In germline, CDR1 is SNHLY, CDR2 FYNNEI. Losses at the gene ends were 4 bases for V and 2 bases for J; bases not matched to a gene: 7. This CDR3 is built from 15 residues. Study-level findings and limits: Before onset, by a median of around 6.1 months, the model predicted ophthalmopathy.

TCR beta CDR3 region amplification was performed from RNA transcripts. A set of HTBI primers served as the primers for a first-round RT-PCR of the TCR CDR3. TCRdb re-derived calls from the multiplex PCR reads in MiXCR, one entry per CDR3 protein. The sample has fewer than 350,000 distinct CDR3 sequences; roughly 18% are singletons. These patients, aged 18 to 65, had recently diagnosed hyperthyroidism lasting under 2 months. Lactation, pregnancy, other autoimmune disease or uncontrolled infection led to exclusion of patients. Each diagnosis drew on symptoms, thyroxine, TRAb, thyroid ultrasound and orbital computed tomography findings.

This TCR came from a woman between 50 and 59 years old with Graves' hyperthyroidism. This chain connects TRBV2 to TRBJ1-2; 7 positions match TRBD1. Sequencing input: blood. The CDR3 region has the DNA TGTGCCAGCAGTGTAAGGGACAGTCAGAACTATGGCTACACCTTC. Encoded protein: CASSVRDSQNYGYTF.